This T cell receptor beta chain came from a study of memory B cells and T cells in multiple sclerosis (dated by TCRdb to between 2018 and 2020). In terms of the full investigation: In multiple sclerosis patients, the study set the TCR beta repertoires of autoproliferating peripheral T cells against those of T cells infiltrating brain lesions. A couple of multiple sclerosis patients were included in the TCR sequencing because brain lesions obtained at autopsy or brain-infiltrating cells obtained from biopsy were available for them. What the authors observed across the whole study: Because clone-set sizes differed between compartments, counts of shared clonotypes were influenced and normalization was required.

After stimulus-free culture of CFSE-labeled PBMCs, the autoproliferating (CFSEdim) and non-proliferating (CFSEhi) T cell fractions were sequenced separately. Altogether, around 50 million CFSE-labeled PBMCs were kept in culture for about seven days with no stimulus, after which the replicate wells were combined. PBMCs were labeled with around 0.5 uM CFSE and cultured without exogenous stimuli in serum-free AIM-V medium. PBMCs were isolated by Ficoll density gradient centrifugation and were cryopreserved before use. Using a FACSAria III, live 7-AAD-negative cells were sorted, then washed with PBS and stored frozen at -80 degrees C as dry pellets. CDR1 and CDR2 are drawn from the germline V gene: SNHLY, FYNNEI. The CDR3 has 14 amino acids, counting the end cysteine and phenylalanine. Here the CDR3 DNA is all that survives: 42 bases in frame from base 1. V is shortened by 3 bases, J by 7 bases, and the region joining them spans 12 bases.

A word on this clone: Its antigen has not been determined. No much larger clone is present one base from it, and per-base qualities are unavailable.

Genomic DNA was extracted, and the immunoSEQ Platform was used to amplify TCRbeta CDR3 regions from that DNA. The immunoSEQ assay used multiplex PCR together with high-throughput sequencing and a bioinformatics pipeline from the vendor. The authors processed their data as follows. Non-productive sequences and CDR3s under 4 amino acids long were removed, and the clonotype frequencies in each sample were recalculated. Shared clonotypes were identified in immunoSEQ Analyzer 2.0 as identical CDR3 amino acid, V gene and J gene sequences. Repertoire overlap was normalized by dividing shared clonotype counts by the product of both clone-set sizes, with the result scaled by 1000 into arbitrary units. TCRdb carries this immuneACCESS record with in-frame sequences only. Its versions omit some clonotypes, under half of them owing to an unresolved V gene in the studies checked, with the rest unexplained. For V, J and clone size, that table is used; D and trimming come from the DNA. The sample contains around 30,000 clones, around 88% of them found a single time. 2% to 3% of the sample lies in the top ten.

The TCR was taken from a human donor with multiple sclerosis. The chain is encoded by TRBV2 joined to TRBJ1-4, with the D gene call left open. The sample was PBMCs from blood kept in culture. Here the CDR3 is given as CASSESGIGEKLFF. The DNA is as follows: TGTGCCAGCAGTGAGTCAGGCATCGGTGAAAAACTGTTTTTT.